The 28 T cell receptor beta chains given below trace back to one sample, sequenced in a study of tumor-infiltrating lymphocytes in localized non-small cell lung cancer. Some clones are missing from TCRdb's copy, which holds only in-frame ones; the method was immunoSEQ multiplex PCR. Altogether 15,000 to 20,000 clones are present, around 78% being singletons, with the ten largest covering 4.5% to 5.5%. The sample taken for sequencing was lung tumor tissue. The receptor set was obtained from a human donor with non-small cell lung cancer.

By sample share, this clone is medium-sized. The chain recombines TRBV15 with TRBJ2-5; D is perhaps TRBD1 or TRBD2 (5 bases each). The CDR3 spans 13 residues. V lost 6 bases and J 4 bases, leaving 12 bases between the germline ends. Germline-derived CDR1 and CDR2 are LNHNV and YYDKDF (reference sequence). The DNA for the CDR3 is TGTGCCACCAGAATGGGTGGGGGAGAGACCCAGTACTTC. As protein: CATRMGGGETQYF.

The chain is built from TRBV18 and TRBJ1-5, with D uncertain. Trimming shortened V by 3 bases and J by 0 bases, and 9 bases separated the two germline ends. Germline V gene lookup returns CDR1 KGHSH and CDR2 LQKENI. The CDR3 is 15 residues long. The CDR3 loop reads CASSPRQDSNQPQHF. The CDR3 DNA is TGTGCCAGCTCACCCCGGCAGGATAGCAATCAGCCCCAGCATTTT.

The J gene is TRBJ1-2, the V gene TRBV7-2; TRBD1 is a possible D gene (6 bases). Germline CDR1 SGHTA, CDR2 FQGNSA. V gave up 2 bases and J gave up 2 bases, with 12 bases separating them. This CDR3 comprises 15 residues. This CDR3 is CASSLSTGLNYGYTF. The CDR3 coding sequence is TGTGCCAGCAGCTTAAGCACAGGGTTAAACTATGGCTACACCTTC.

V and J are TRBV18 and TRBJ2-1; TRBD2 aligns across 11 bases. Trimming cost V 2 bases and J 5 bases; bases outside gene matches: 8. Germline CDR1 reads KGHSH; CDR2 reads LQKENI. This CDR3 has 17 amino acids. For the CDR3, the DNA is TGTGCCAGCTCACCAAGGACTAGCGGGCTTGTCAACAATGAGCAGTTCTTC. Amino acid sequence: CASSPRTSGLVNNEQFF.

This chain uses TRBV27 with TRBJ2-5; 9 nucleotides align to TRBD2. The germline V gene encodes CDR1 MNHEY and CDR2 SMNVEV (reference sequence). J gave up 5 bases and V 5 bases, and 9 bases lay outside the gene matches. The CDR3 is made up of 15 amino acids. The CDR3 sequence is CASSADLAGSETQYF. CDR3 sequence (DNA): TGTGCCAGCAGTGCCGACCTAGCGGGATCGGAGACCCAGTACTTC.

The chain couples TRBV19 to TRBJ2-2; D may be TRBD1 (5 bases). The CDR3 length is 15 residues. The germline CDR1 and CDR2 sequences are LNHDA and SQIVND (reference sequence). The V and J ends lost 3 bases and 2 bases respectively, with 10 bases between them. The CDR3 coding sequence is TGTGCCAGTAGTATTTACAGGACAAACACCGGGGAGCTGTTTTTT. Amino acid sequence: CASSIYRTNTGELFF.

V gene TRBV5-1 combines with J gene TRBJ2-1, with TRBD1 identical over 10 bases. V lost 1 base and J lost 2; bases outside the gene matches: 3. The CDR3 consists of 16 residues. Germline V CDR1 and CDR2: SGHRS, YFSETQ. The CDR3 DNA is TGCGCCAGCAGCTTGAAAGGGACAGGGGCCTACAATGAGCAGTTCTTC. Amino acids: CASSLKGTGAYNEQFF. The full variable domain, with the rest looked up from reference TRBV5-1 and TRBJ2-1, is KAGVTQTPRYLIKTRGQQVTLSCSPISGHRSVSWYQQTPGQGLQFLFEYFSETQRNKGNFPGRFSGRQFSNSRSEMNVSTLELGDSALYLCASSLKGTGAYNEQFFGPGTRLTVL.

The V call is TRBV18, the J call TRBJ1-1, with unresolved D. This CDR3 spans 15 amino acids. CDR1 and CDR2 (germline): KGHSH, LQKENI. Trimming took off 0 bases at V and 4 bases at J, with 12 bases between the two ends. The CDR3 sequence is CASSPPGLGSTEAFF. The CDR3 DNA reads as TGTGCCAGCTCACCACCGGGCCTGGGGTCCACTGAAGCTTTCTTT.

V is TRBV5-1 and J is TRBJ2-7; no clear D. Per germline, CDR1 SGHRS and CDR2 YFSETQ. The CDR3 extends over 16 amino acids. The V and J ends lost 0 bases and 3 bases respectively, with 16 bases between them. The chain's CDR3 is CASSLGFVSIHYEQYF. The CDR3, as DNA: TGCGCCAGCAGCTTGGGTTTCGTCTCAATCCACTACGAGCAGTACTTC.

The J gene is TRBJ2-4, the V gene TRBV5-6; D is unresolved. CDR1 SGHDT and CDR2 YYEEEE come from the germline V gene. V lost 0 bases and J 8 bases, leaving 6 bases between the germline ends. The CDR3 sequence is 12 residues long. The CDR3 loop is CASSLVGDIQYF. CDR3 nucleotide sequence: TGTGCCAGCAGCTTGGTCGGTGACATTCAGTACTTC.

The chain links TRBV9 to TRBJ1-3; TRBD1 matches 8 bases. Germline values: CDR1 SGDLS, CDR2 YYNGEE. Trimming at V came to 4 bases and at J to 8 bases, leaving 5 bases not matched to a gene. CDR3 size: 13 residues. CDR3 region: CASSSQGGYTIYF. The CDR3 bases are TGTGCCAGCAGCTCACAGGGGGGATACACCATATATTTT.

Here the CDR3 DNA reads TGCGCCAGCAGCCCGGGACAAGACTACGGCCAGCAGTACTTC. Its translation: CASSPGQDYGQQYF. The chain recombines TRBV5-1 with TRBJ2-7; possibly TRBD1 for D (6 bases). The CDR3 extends over 14 amino acids. Germline V gene data show CDR1 as SGHRS and CDR2 as YFSETQ. V dropped 4 bases and J dropped 8 bases, with 19 bases sitting between them.

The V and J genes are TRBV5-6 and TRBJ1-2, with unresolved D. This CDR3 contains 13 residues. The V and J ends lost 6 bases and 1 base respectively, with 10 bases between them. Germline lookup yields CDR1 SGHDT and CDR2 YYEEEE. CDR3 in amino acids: CASTGSRNYGYTF. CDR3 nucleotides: TGTGCCAGCACTGGCAGCCGTAACTATGGCTACACCTTC.

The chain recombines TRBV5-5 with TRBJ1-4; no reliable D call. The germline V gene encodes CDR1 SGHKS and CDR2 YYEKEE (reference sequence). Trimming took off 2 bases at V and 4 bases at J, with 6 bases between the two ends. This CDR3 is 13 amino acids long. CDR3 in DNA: TGTGCCAGCAGCTTTCAGCTTAATGAAAAACTGTTTTTT. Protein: CASSFQLNEKLFF.

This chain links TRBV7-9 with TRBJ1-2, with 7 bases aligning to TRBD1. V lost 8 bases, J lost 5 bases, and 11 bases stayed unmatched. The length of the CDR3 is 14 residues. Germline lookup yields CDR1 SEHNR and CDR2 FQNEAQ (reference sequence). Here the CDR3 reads CASGFRGQGYGYTF. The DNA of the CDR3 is TGTGCCAGCGGGTTTAGGGGGCAAGGATATGGCTACACCTTC.

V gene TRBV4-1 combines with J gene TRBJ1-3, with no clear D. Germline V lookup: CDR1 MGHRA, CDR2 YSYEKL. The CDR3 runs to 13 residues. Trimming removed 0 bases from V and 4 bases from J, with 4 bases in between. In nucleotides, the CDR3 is TGCGCCAGCAGCCAAGAGATCGGAAACACCATATATTTT. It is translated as CASSQEIGNTIYF.

The CDR3 nucleotides are TGCGCCAGCAGCTTGGCGAGACAGGGGGCAGATACGCAGTATTTT. Its translation is CASSLARQGADTQYF. J is TRBJ2-3 and V is TRBV5-1, with TRBD1 matching 9 bases. V was pared by 0 bases and J by 4 bases, with 3 bases of the junction left unmatched. CDR3 size: 15 residues. In germline, CDR1 is SGHRS, CDR2 YFSETQ.

Here the CDR3 DNA reads TGTGCCACCAGCAGAGATCGGGGGATTGAAGCTTTCTTT. Translating gives CATSRDRGIEAFF. The chain links TRBV15 to TRBJ1-1; TRBD1 might be the D (5 bases). The length of the CDR3 is 13 residues. CDR1 LNHNV and CDR2 YYDKDF come from the germline V gene (reference sequence). V was clipped by 0 bases and J by 7 bases, with 9 bases between them. The whole variable domain, remainder taken from reference TRBV15 and TRBJ1-1, is DAMVIQNPRYQVTQFGKPVTLSCSQTLNHNVMYWYQQKSSQAPKLLFHYYDKDFNNEADTPDNFQSRRPNTSFCFLDIRSPGLGDTAMYLCATSRDRGIEAFFGQGTRLTVV.

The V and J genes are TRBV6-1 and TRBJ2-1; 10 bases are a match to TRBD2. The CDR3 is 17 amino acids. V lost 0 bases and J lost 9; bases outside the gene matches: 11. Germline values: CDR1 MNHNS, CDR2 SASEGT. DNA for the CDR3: TGTGCCAGCAGTGAAGCGCCGTGGAGCGGGGGGGAGGGTGAGCAGTTCTTC. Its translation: CASSEAPWSGGEGEQFF.

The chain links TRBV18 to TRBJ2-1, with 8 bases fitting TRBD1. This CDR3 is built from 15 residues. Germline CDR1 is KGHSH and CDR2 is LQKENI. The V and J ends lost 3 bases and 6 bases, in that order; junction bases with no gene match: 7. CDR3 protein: CASSPITGGPNEQFF. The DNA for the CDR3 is TGTGCCAGCTCACCCATTACAGGGGGACCCAATGAGCAGTTCTTC.

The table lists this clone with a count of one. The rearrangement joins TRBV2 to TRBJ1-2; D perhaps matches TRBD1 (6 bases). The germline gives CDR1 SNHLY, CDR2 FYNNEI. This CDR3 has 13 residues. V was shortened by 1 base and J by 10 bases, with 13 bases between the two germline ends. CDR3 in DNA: TGTGCCAGCAGTGAAGTGGTCGGACAGCCCTACACCTTC. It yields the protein CASSEVVGQPYTF.

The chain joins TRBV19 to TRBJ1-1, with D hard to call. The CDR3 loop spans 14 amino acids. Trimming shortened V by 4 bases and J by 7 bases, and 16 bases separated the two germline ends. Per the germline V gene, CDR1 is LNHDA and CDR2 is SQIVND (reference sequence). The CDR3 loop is CASSTFTAKVEAFF. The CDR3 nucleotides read TGTGCCAGTAGTACGTTTACAGCGAAGGTTGAAGCTTTCTTT. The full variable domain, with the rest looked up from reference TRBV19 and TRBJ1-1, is DGGITQSPKYLFRKEGQNVTLSCEQNLNHDAMYWYRQDPGQGLRLIYYSQIVNDFQKGDIAEGYSVSREKKESFPLTVTSAQKNPTAFYLCASSTFTAKVEAFFGQGTRLTVV.

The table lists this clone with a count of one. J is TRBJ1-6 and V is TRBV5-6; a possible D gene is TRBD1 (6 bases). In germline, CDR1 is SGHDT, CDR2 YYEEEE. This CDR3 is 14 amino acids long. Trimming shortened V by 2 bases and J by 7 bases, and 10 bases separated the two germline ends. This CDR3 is CASSFQGINSPLHF. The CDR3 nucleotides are TGTGCCAGCAGCTTCCAGGGGATCAATTCACCCCTCCACTTT.

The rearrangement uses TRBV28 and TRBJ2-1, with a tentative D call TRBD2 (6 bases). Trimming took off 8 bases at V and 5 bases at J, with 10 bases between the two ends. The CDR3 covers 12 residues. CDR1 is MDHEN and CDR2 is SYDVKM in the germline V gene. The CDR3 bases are TGTGCCAGCGGGGACTCTAACAATGAGCAGTTCTTC. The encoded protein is CASGDSNNEQFF.

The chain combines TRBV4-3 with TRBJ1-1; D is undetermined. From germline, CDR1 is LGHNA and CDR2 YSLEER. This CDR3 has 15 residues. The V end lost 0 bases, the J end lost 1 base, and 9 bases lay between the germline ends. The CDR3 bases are TGCGCCAGCAGCCAAGAAGGATACCAGAACACTGAAGCTTTCTTT. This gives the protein CASSQEGYQNTEAFF.

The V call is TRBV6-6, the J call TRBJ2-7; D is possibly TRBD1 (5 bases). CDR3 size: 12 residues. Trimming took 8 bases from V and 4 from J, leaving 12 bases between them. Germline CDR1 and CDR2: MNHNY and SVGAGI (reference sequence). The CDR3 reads CASGRAMYEQYF. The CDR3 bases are TGTGCCAGCGGCAGGGCGATGTACGAGCAGTACTTC.

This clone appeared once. In DNA, the CDR3 is TGTGCCAGTGAGTGGGATAGCAATCAGCCCCAGCATTTT. This sequence encodes CASEWDSNQPQHF. The chain joins TRBV2 to TRBJ1-5, with unresolved D. This CDR3 comprises 13 residues. Trimming shortened V by 9 bases and J by 0 bases, and 9 bases separated the two germline ends. CDR1 and CDR2 from the germline V gene are SNHLY and FYNNEI.

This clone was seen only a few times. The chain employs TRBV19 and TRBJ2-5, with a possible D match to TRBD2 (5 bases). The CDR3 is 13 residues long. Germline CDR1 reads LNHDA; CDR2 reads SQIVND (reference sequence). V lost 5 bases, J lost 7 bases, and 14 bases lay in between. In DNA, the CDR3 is TGTGCCAGTAGTGCGAGGGCCCACGGGACCCAGTACTTC. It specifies CASSARAHGTQYF.